A selection of T cell receptor beta chains follows, all from one sample in a study of shared clonotypes between healthy human individuals. This table comes from immunoSEQ multiplex PCR, and its TCRdb copy is limited to in-frame clones, with some not included. This sample has about 1.4 million clones, with roughly 96% found just once. Sample: naive CD4+ T cells sorted from blood. Source of these receptors: a man between 25 and 39 years old in good health. Each CDR3 is given without its conserved first and last residue. D genes are given only for firm matches.

>TRBD2|TRBV6-4
ASSEGTSGSSYTDTQY
>NA|TRBV5-1
ASRALPTDTQY
>NA|TRBV6-1
ASRGAYEQY
>TRBD1|TRBV7-9
ASRSKGAPNYGYT
>NA|TRBV10-1
ARKRYRGNWSNQPQH
>NA|TRBV5-6
ASSPGRDYGYT
>NA|TRBV28
ASRRTSYEQY
>TRBD2|TRBV5-1
ASSRGLAGAYEQY
>NA|TRBV5-1
ASSSDIYNEQF
>NA|TRBV5-1
ASRRGEGTDTQY
>NA|TRBV15
ATSRGRSGRSGYT
>TRBD1|TRBV6-1
ASSALGSTGGRTDTQY
>TRBD1|TRBV27
ASSSSRDRSEQY
>TRBD1|TRBV7-2
ASSNRDSSYEQY
>TRBD2|TRBV19
ASRWDYRVDEQF
>NA|TRBV7-9
ASSSEREGGYT
>TRBD2|TRBV7-9
ASSLALAGNNEQF
>TRBD2|TRBV7-9
ASSLAGLAGVIGELF
>NA|TRBV29-1
SVPGQSQETQY
>NA|TRBV7-9
ASSLGSDVNEQY
>TRBD2|TRBV28
ASSVLAGGFFYNEQF
>NA|TRBV28
ASSFSPAVQPQH
>NA|TRBV27
ASSWAGSDTQY
>NA|TRBV10-2
ASSVKGATDTQY
>NA|TRBV18
ASSPPSSYEQY
>TRBD1|TRBV5-6
ASSIPTGQGTEAF
>TRBD1|TRBV28
ASSPERGQGEDIQY
>TRBD2|TRBV5-1
ASSQGLALWSSYNEQF
>NA|TRBV20-1
SARVLYEQY
>TRBD1|TRBV7-9
ASSLRQGQETQY
>NA|TRBV27
ASSLDLVHEQY
>TRBD1|TRBV6-5
ASSYTAGTGPGAAF
>TRBD1|TRBV19
ASSTQGAFYNEQF
>TRBD1|TRBV18
ASSPGTGPNYEQY
>TRBD1|TRBV10-3
AISEPGQVHEQY
>NA|TRBV6-5
ASSLDSLDTYGYT
>NA|TRBV9
ASSVVEGVPGEQF
>TRBD1|TRBV6-4
ASSASTGTTDTQY
>NA|TRBV19
ASSGPPMNTEAF
>TRBD2|TRBV5-1
ASSFWGGPGELF
>NA|TRBV5-8
ASSFTMNTEAF